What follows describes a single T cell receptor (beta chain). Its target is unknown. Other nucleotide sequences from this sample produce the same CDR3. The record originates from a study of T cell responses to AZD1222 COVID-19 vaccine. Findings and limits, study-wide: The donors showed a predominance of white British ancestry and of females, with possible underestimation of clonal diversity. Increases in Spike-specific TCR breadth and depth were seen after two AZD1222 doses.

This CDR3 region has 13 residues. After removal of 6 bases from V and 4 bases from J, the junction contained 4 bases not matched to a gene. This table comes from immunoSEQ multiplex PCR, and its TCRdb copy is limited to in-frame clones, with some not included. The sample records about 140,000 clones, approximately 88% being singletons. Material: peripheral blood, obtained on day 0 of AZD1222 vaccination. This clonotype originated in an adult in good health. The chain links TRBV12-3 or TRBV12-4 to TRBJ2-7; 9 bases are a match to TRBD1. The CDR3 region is CASSPGQGYEQYF. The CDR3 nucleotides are TGTGCCAGCAGCCCGGGACAGGGTTACGAGCAGTACTTC.